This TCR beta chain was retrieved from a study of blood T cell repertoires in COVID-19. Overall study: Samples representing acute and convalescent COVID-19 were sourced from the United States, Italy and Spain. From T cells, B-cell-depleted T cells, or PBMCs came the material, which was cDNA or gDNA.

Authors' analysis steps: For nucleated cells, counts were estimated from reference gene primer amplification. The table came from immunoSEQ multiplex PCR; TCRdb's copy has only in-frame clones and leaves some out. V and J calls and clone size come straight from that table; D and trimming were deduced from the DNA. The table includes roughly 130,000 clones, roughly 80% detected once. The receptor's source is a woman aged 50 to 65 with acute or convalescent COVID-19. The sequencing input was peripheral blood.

Written as DNA, the CDR3 is TGTGCCAGTAGTACCCCCGGGACAGTCAATCAGCCCCAGCATTTT. Protein: CASSTPGTVNQPQHF. The chain uses TRBV19 and TRBJ1-5; 7 bases match TRBD1. CDR1 and CDR2 (germline): LNHDA, SQIVND (reference sequence). V trimming: 4 bases; J trimming: 3 bases; junction bases outside the gene matches: 6. CDR3 length: 15 amino acids.